This passage covers 18 T cell receptor beta chains from one sample sequenced in a study of blood T cell repertoires in COVID-19. Profiling relied on immunoSEQ multiplex PCR, and the TCRdb table lists in-frame clones only, not all of them. The data contain 280,000 or so clones, 85% of them seen just once; the ten biggest clones take up 2% to 3%. The sequenced sample was PBMCs or T cells enriched from blood (not recorded which). These receptors were obtained from a woman aged 45-65 years who had recovered from COVID-19.

This chain joins TRBV9 and TRBJ2-3; possibly TRBD2 for D (6 bases). In germline, CDR1 is SGDLS, CDR2 YYNGEE. V was trimmed by 6 bases and J by 4 bases, leaving 9 bases between them. The CDR3 spans 12 residues. CDR3 DNA sequence: TGTGCCAGCACGGGGGTATCAGATACGCAGTATTTT. This encodes CASTGVSDTQYF.

This clone has more than one count but fewer than ten. The CDR3 is CAWSVRGRGNTGELFF. The CDR3 region has the DNA TGTGCCTGGAGTGTACGTGGCAGGGGGAACACCGGGGAGCTGTTTTTT. This chain joins TRBV30 and TRBJ2-2; the D gene is possibly TRBD1 (6 bases). The CDR3 totals 16 residues. Trimming removed 0 bases from V and 1 base from J, with 12 bases in between. Germline CDR1 GTSNPN, CDR2 SVGIG (reference sequence).

The chain links TRBV2 to TRBJ1-3; D not resolved. There are 12 residues in the CDR3. Per germline, CDR1 SNHLY and CDR2 FYNNEI. V lost 7 bases and J 0 bases, leaving 4 bases between the germline ends. The CDR3 DNA reads as TGTGCCAGCACCCTCTCTGGAAACACCATATATTTT. This translates into CASTLSGNTIYF. The full variable domain, completed using reference TRBV2 and TRBJ1-3, is EPEVTQTPSHQVTQMGQEVILRCVPISNHLYFYWYRQILGQKVEFLVSFYNNEISEKSEIFDDQFSVERPDGSNFTLKIRSTKLEDSAMYFCASTLSGNTIYFGEGSWLTVV.

The V and J genes are TRBV9 and TRBJ1-1; 8 bases agree with TRBD1. The germline V gene encodes CDR1 SGDLS and CDR2 YYNGEE. Losses at the gene ends were 4 bases for V and 3 bases for J; bases not matched to a gene: 5. The CDR3 spans 14 residues. This chain's CDR3 is CASSSQGGYTEAFF. CDR3 nucleotide sequence: TGTGCCAGCAGCTCACAGGGGGGGTACACTGAAGCTTTCTTT.

A single count supports this clone. The chain carries TRBV11-2 and TRBJ2-1, with D tentatively TRBD2 (5 bases). Per the germline V gene, CDR1 is SGHAT and CDR2 is FQNNGV. The CDR3 has 12 residues. Trimming left V 5 bases short and J 12 bases short, with 14 bases between. The CDR3 nucleotides read TGTGCCAGCAGCCCAGAGGGCCAGCGGCAGTTCTTC. Encoded protein: CASSPEGQRQFF.

This clone was seen only once. The gene calls are TRBV12-3 or TRBV12-4 and TRBJ1-1; D may be TRBD1 (5 bases). There are 12 residues in the CDR3. Trimming pared 5 bases from V and 11 bases from J, leaving 15 bases between. The CDR3 nucleotides read TGTGCCAGCAGTCCTGGGGCGTGGTCGGCTTTCTTT. It translates to CASSPGAWSAFF.

The V gene is TRBV6-5, the J gene TRBJ1-2, with D unresolved. CDR1 and CDR2 from the germline V gene are MNHEY and SVGAGI. The V end lost 4 bases, the J end lost 7 bases, and 13 bases lay between the germline ends. The CDR3 is 13 amino acids. CDR3 protein: CASSSARVSGYTF. The CDR3, as DNA: TGTGCCAGCAGTTCGGCCCGGGTTAGTGGCTACACCTTC.

J is TRBJ2-6 and V is TRBV6-1; tentatively, D is TRBD1 (6 bases). Trimming left V 2 bases short and J 2 bases short, with 10 bases between. The CDR3 is made up of 16 amino acids. CDR1 is MNHNS, CDR2 SASEGT, per germline. The CDR3 nucleotides read TGTGCCAGCAGTGAATCTAGGGGGACTGGGGCCAACGTCCTGACTTTC. This sequence encodes CASSESRGTGANVLTF.

This clone has just a few counts. The chain has TRBV7-2 and TRBJ2-7; D call uncertain. The CDR3 is 15 residues long. The V gene lost 1 base and the J gene lost 2 bases, with 12 bases spanning the gap. Germline-derived CDR1 and CDR2 are SGHTA and FQGNSA. DNA of the CDR3: TGTGCCAGCAGCTTAGGGCCAGGCGTCACCTACGAGCAGTACTTC. This sequence encodes CASSLGPGVTYEQYF. Complete variable domain (other parts from reference TRBV7-2 and TRBJ2-7): GAGVSQSPSNKVTEKGKDVELRCDPISGHTALYWYRQSLGQGLEFLIYFQGNSAPDKSGLPSDRFSAERTGGSVSTLTIQRTQQEDSAVYLCASSLGPGVTYEQYFGPGTRLTVT.

This chain connects TRBV23-1 to TRBJ2-7, with 11 bases identical to TRBD2. TRBV23-1 is flagged as an ORF with uncertain function. Germline trimming cut 1 base from V and 4 bases from J; bases unmatched to any gene: 3. The CDR3 is 15 residues long. Here the CDR3 DNA reads TGCGCCAGCAGTCAATTAACTAGCGGGAGTTACGAGCAGTACTTC. Protein: CASSQLTSGSYEQYF.

This chain connects TRBV7-6 to TRBJ2-1; perhaps TRBD1 as D (6 bases). Between the trimmed V and J ends, which lost 4 bases and 5 bases, there was a span of 21 bases. The CDR3 consists of 17 residues. Per the germline V gene, CDR1 is SGHVS and CDR2 is FNYEAQ. The CDR3 sequence is CASSSAVSRGTHNEQFF. The CDR3 nucleotides read TGTGCCAGCAGCTCAGCAGTGTCCAGGGGTACCCACAATGAGCAGTTCTTC.

The chain has TRBV7-8 and TRBJ1-5; a weak D match, TRBD1 (5 bases). Germline-derived CDR1 and CDR2 are SGHVS and FQNEAQ. The CDR3 has 13 residues. The V end was cut by 1 base, the J end by 5 bases, with 6 bases between. CDR3 coding DNA: TGTGCCAGCAGCTTAGGGGGCGATCAGCCCCAGCATTTT. It is translated as CASSLGGDQPQHF.

This clone has a single count. This sequence joins TRBV14 and TRBJ1-5; 7 nucleotides match TRBD1. The CDR3 totals 18 residues. J was trimmed by 0 bases and V by 4 bases; bases with no gene match: 12. Germline CDR1 reads SGHDN; CDR2 reads FVKESK. The CDR3 loop reads CASSPEDRDLYSNQPQHF. DNA for the CDR3: TGTGCCAGCAGCCCAGAAGACAGGGACCTATATAGCAATCAGCCCCAGCATTTT.

V and J are TRBV30 and TRBJ1-2, with 9 positions matching TRBD1. The CDR3 is 11 amino acids. Trimming took 3 bases from V and 12 from J; bases not matched to a gene: 5. CDR1 and CDR2 (germline): GTSNPN, SVGIG (reference sequence). CDR3 in DNA: TGTGCCTGGAGCGCCGGACAGGGGAACACCTTC. Its translation is CAWSAGQGNTF.

This chain links TRBV6-5 with TRBJ2-3, with TRBD2 matching 8 bases. J lost 2 bases, V lost 2 bases, and 6 bases had no gene match. In germline, CDR1 is MNHEY, CDR2 SVGAGI. The CDR3 extends over 16 amino acids. CDR3 nucleotides: TGTGCCAGCAGTTACGAGGCGGGGGGACTCACAGATACGCAGTATTTT. Translation: CASSYEAGGLTDTQYF.

This clone was detected only once. The rearrangement uses TRBV28 and TRBJ1-1; tentatively, D is TRBD1 (5 bases). Germline V gene sequence: CDR1 MDHEN, CDR2 SYDVKM. The CDR3 consists of 18 residues. The ends were cut back, 1 base at V and 3 bases at J, with 21 bases in the middle. The CDR3 DNA reads as TGTGCCAGCAGTTTATTTTGGGCAGGGCCACAGCGGGACACTGAAGCTTTCTTT. Amino acid sequence: CASSLFWAGPQRDTEAFF.

J is TRBJ1-2 and V is TRBV19; D is possibly TRBD1 (6 bases). Trimming pared 5 bases from V and 4 bases from J, leaving 17 bases between. Germline CDR1 and CDR2: LNHDA and SQIVND (reference sequence). The CDR3 contains 15 residues. The CDR3 sequence: CASSEQGMGVYGYTF. The DNA for the CDR3 is TGTGCCAGTAGTGAACAGGGAATGGGCGTCTATGGCTACACCTTC.

J is TRBJ2-5 and V is TRBV30; no reliable D call. V dropped 0 bases and J dropped 5 bases, with 7 bases sitting between them. The germline CDR1 and CDR2 sequences are GTSNPN and SVGIG (reference sequence). The CDR3 has 12 amino acids. The CDR3 bases are TGTGCCTGGAGTGTAACATGGGAGACCCAGTACTTC. It translates to CAWSVTWETQYF.